This is a list of T cell receptor beta chains from one sample in a study of blood T cell repertoires in COVID-19. Data came from immunoSEQ multiplex PCR; TCRdb stores just in-frame clones and leaves some out. The table records 73,000 or so clones, 73% of them present only once. The sample taken for sequencing was peripheral blood. The receptor set was obtained from a man in his 60s with acute or convalescent COVID-19. Each CDR3 is given with its conserved first and last residue. A D gene is named only where the DNA matches it firmly. Some rows mark clone size as missing; the rest say once, few, many or name a class of expanded clone.

cdr3_nt: TGCAGCGTTGAAGGGTCATTAGCGGGAGGGCCATACGAGCAGTACTTC; cdr3_aa: CSVEGSLAGGPYEQYF; clone_size: few; d_call: TRBD2; v_call: TRBV29-1; j_call: TRBJ2-7
cdr3_nt: TGCAGTGCTAGTCCAGGGTGGGAGCGGGAGGGCTCCGAGCAGTACTTC; cdr3_aa: CSASPGWEREGSEQYF; clone_size: NA; d_call: TRBD2; v_call: TRBV20-1; j_call: TRBJ2-7
cdr3_nt: TGTGTCAGAAGTCCTCTTAGCAGAGAGAATTCACCCCTCCACTTT; cdr3_aa: CVRSPLSRENSPLHF; clone_size: NA; d_call: NA; v_call: TRBV7-5; j_call: TRBJ1-6
cdr3_nt: TGCGCCAGCGGACTTCCTGGTGGCAGACAAGAGACCCAGTACTTC; cdr3_aa: CASGLPGGRQETQYF; clone_size: NA; d_call: NA; v_call: TRBV5-1; j_call: TRBJ2-5
cdr3_nt: TGTGCCAGCAGCTTCCGGGACAGGGGAGATACGCAGTATTTT; cdr3_aa: CASSFRDRGDTQYF; clone_size: few; d_call: TRBD1; v_call: TRBV7-3; j_call: TRBJ2-3
cdr3_nt: TGTGCCACCAGTTCTGGAGCGGGAAGGTTCTCCTACAATGAGCAGTTCTTC; cdr3_aa: CATSSGAGRFSYNEQFF; clone_size: few; d_call: TRBD2; v_call: TRBV24-1; j_call: TRBJ2-1
cdr3_nt: TGTGCCAGTAGTATACTGGACGGGGAGGGATACGAGCAGTACTTC; cdr3_aa: CASSILDGEGYEQYF; clone_size: NA; d_call: TRBD2; v_call: TRBV19; j_call: TRBJ2-7
cdr3_nt: TGTGCCAGCAGTGGAATAAACCGGGGGAGAACTAATGAAAAACTGTTTTTT; cdr3_aa: CASSGINRGRTNEKLFF; clone_size: NA; d_call: NA; v_call: TRBV6-1; j_call: TRBJ1-4
cdr3_nt: TGTGCCACCAGCCAGAAAAGCAGGGGTGGCAATCAGCCCCAGCATTTT; cdr3_aa: CATSQKSRGGNQPQHF; clone_size: few; d_call: NA; v_call: TRBV15; j_call: TRBJ1-5
cdr3_nt: TGTGCCAGCAGCTTAAGGCCACCGGGACAGGGGGCAGGGGATACGCAGTATTTT; cdr3_aa: CASSLRPPGQGAGDTQYF; clone_size: few; d_call: TRBD1; v_call: TRBV13; j_call: TRBJ2-3
cdr3_nt: TGCAGCGGTCGGGACAGTGAGCAGTTCTTC; cdr3_aa: CSGRDSEQFF; clone_size: NA; d_call: TRBD1; v_call: TRBV29-1; j_call: TRBJ2-1
cdr3_nt: TGCGCCAGCAGCTTTCCCGACAGGGAGGTCTCGGAGCAGTACTTC; cdr3_aa: CASSFPDREVSEQYF; clone_size: NA; d_call: NA; v_call: TRBV5-1; j_call: TRBJ2-7
cdr3_nt: TGTGCCAGCTCACTCTCGTACAGGGAATCCGGGGAGCTGTTTTTT; cdr3_aa: CASSLSYRESGELFF; clone_size: few; d_call: NA; v_call: TRBV18; j_call: TRBJ2-2
cdr3_nt: TGTGCCAGCAGCTTACAGGGACTAGGAACACAGAAGCAGTTCTTC; cdr3_aa: CASSLQGLGTQKQFF; clone_size: NA; d_call: TRBD2; v_call: TRBV7-2; j_call: TRBJ2-1
cdr3_nt: TGTGCTAGTGTTCGGGAGGCCTCCTACGAGCAGTACTTC; cdr3_aa: CASVREASYEQYF; clone_size: NA; d_call: TRBD2; v_call: TRBV12-5; j_call: TRBJ2-7
cdr3_nt: TGCGCCAGCAGCCTGGGGACAGTCTCTGGAAACACCATATATTTT; cdr3_aa: CASSLGTVSGNTIYF; clone_size: NA; d_call: TRBD1; v_call: TRBV5-1; j_call: TRBJ1-3